The 19 T cell receptor beta chains below all came from one sample that was sequenced in a study of post-analysis software for immune sequencing data. Study findings and constraints: In patients, five or six TRBV segments were more frequent than in controls, with TRBV5-6, TRBV5-1 and TRBV20-1 among them.

Their antigens remain unidentified. The authors incorporated unique molecular identifiers into the TCR beta cDNA libraries. TCRdb re-called the PCR reads with MiXCR, one entry per CDR3 protein. The repertoire holds a few hundred thousand distinct CDR3 sequences, with 30% to 40% as singletons. Sequencing was performed on blood. These receptors came from a girl aged 2 to 9 with multiple sclerosis.

This chain connects TRBV6-5 to TRBJ2-5; 12 bases align to TRBD2. Trimming cost V 2 bases and J 11 bases; bases outside gene matches: 12. The CDR3 contains 16 residues. Germline V gene data show CDR1 as MNHEY and CDR2 as SVGAGI. CDR3 amino acids: CASSYDRGLAGNEQYF. As DNA, the CDR3 is TGTGCCAGCAGTTACGACCGGGGACTAGCGGGCAATGAGCAGTACTTC.

V and J are TRBV28 and TRBJ2-6; D unclear. Germline CDR1 and CDR2: MDHEN and SYDVKM. V lost 1 base and J 0 bases, leaving 4 bases between the germline ends. This CDR3 spans 15 amino acids. The CDR3 region has the DNA TGTGCCAGCAGTTTATACAGCTCTGGGGCCAACGTCCTGACTTTC. Translating it yields CASSLYSSGANVLTF. Based on the CDR3 plus reference TRBV28 and TRBJ2-6, the full variable domain is DVKVTQSSRYLVKRTGEKVFLECVQDMDHENMFWYRQDPGLGLRLIYFSYDVKMKEKGDIPEGYSVSREKKERFSLILESASTNQTSMYLCASSLYSSGANVLTFGAGSRLTVL.

This chain connects TRBV2 to TRBJ2-5; D may be TRBD2 (6 bases). Per the germline V gene, CDR1 is SNHLY and CDR2 is FYNNEI. CDR3 length: 13 amino acids. V was shortened by 3 bases and J by 4 bases, with 9 bases between the two germline ends. The CDR3: CASSERGRETQYF. CDR3 DNA sequence: TGTGCCAGCAGTGAGCGGGGACGAGAGACCCAGTACTTC. The full variable domain, rest sourced from reference TRBV2 and TRBJ2-5, is EPEVTQTPSHQVTQMGQEVILRCVPISNHLYFYWYRQILGQKVEFLVSFYNNEISEKSEIFDDQFSVERPDGSNFTLKIRSTKLEDSAMYFCASSERGRETQYFGPGTRLLVL.

The chain combines TRBV7-3 with TRBJ2-7; no firm D call. Trimming stripped 0 bases from V and 5 bases from J, with 11 bases between. This CDR3 comprises 14 residues. Germline lookup yields CDR1 SGHTA and CDR2 FQGTGA. The CDR3 DNA is TGTGCCAGCAGCTTAACCGTTGGGCGGCACGAGCAGTACTTC. This gives the protein CASSLTVGRHEQYF. The variable domain in full, completed from reference TRBV7-3 and TRBJ2-7, reads GAGVSQTPSNKVTEKGKYVELRCDPISGHTALYWYRQSLGQGPEFLIYFQGTGAADDSGLPNDRFFAVRPEGSVSTLKIQRTERGDSAVYLCASSLTVGRHEQYFGPGTRLTVT.

This rearrangement joins TRBV20-1 to TRBJ1-1; tentative D call: TRBD1 (5 bases). Germline values: CDR1 DFQATT, CDR2 SNEGSKA (reference sequence). The ends were cut back, 3 bases at V and 2 bases at J, with 19 bases in the middle. The CDR3 sequence is 16 residues long. The CDR3 nucleotides read TGCAGTGCTAGGTCTCCGTGGGGGAGAGTAAACACTGAAGCTTTCTTT. Encoded protein: CSARSPWGRVNTEAFF.

This clonotype was picked up a small number of times. The chain links TRBV29-1 to TRBJ1-1; no clear D. Germline V gene data show CDR1 as SQVTM and CDR2 as ANQGSEA. There are 14 residues in the CDR3. Trimming removed 6 bases at V and 1 base at J, with 15 bases between. The DNA for the CDR3 is TGCAGCGTCGTCCGTTGGCCGGGGAACACTGAAGCTTTCTTT. It is translated as CSVVRWPGNTEAFF.

The rearrangement uses TRBV7-8 and TRBJ2-3; D unresolved. V lost 5 bases and J lost 2, with 20 bases in between. The CDR3 covers 17 residues. Germline V gene data show CDR1 as SGHVS and CDR2 as FQNEAQ. The CDR3 protein is CASSLGRLIKNTDTQYF. The CDR3, as DNA: TGTGCCAGCAGCCTAGGACGCCTTATCAAGAACACAGATACGCAGTATTTT. Based on the CDR3 plus reference TRBV7-8 and TRBJ2-3, the full variable domain is GAGVSQSPRYKVAKRGQDVALRCDPISGHVSLFWYQQALGQGPEFLTYFQNEAQLDKSGLPSDRFFAERPEGSVSTLKIQRTQQEDSAVYLCASSLGRLIKNTDTQYFGPGTRLTVL.

This clonotype was observed a handful of times. The gene calls are TRBV19 and TRBJ1-2, with TRBD1 matching 7 bases. Per the germline V gene, CDR1 is LNHDA and CDR2 is SQIVND (reference sequence). This CDR3 spans 14 amino acids. J lost 4 bases, V lost 3 bases, and 5 bases had no gene match. The CDR3 is CASSMDRQTYGYTF. DNA for the CDR3: TGTGCCAGTAGTATGGACAGGCAGACCTATGGCTACACCTTC.

The chain recombines TRBV7-3 with TRBJ1-2; 7 nucleotides line up with TRBD1. The length of the CDR3 is 13 residues. From germline, CDR1 is SGHTA and CDR2 FQGTGA. J was trimmed by 8 bases and V by 5 bases; bases with no gene match: 8. The CDR3 nucleotides are TGTGCCAGCAGCCCCTACAGGGGTGGAGGCTACACCTTC. The encoded protein is CASSPYRGGGYTF.

This clonotype was found a few times. This may be a read error: a much more frequent sequence differs by one nucleotide. This chain joins TRBV7-2 and TRBJ2-3, with no clear D. V dropped 2 bases and J dropped 0 bases, with 6 bases sitting between them. Germline V gives CDR1 SGHTA, CDR2 FQGNSA. The CDR3 sequence is 14 residues long. CDR3 in DNA: TGTGCCAGCAGCTTACGGCGGAGCACAGATACGCAGTATTTT. Translated, it gives CASSLRRSTDTQYF.

This clonotype was seen only a few times. The chain is built from TRBV28 and TRBJ2-2; the D gene is possibly TRBD1 (5 bases). This CDR3 comprises 13 residues. Between the trimmed V and J ends, which lost 7 bases and 7 bases, there was a span of 13 bases. Germline lookup yields CDR1 MDHEN and CDR2 SYDVKM. CDR3: CASNLGQGGELFF. CDR3 sequence (DNA): TGTGCCAGCAATTTGGGGCAGGGCGGGGAGCTGTTTTTT.

This clonotype appeared a few times. This sequence joins TRBV7-8 and TRBJ2-1, with D maybe TRBD2 (6 bases). With 1 base removed from V and 9 bases from J, the gap between germline ends came to 13 bases. Germline V gene lookup returns CDR1 SGHVS and CDR2 FQNEAQ. This CDR3 is built from 14 residues. CDR3 nucleotides: TGTGCCAGCAGCTTAGGCCGGGAGTGGGGTGAGCAGTTCTTC. It translates to CASSLGREWGEQFF.

The V and J genes are TRBV7-2 and TRBJ1-5, with D perhaps matching TRBD1 (6 bases). The CDR3 length is 16 residues. CDR1 and CDR2 from the germline V gene are SGHTA and FQGNSA. The V gene lost 4 bases and the J gene lost 4 bases, with 17 bases spanning the gap. CDR3 coding DNA: TGTGCCAGCAGCTCGGGTGAGGGACAATCAAATCAGCCCCAGCATTTT. Amino acids: CASSSGEGQSNQPQHF.

Concerning this clonotype: Germline and junction disagree at one end, which may indicate a read error. This sequence joins TRBV28 and TRBJ2-1, with 9 bases fitting TRBD1. Germline CDR1 and CDR2: MDHEN and SYDVKM. The CDR3 has 15 amino acids. The CDR3 DNA reads as TGTGCCAGTAGTTCACCGGGACAGGGCCACAATGAGCAGTTCTTC. It encodes CASSSPGQGHNEQFF.

This clonotype was observed a handful of times. The V gene is TRBV7-2, the J gene TRBJ2-5, with 7 bases matching TRBD1. TRBJ2-7 explains the end of the DNA better; the J call may be wrong. This CDR3 has 15 residues. The germline V gene has CDR1 SGHTA and CDR2 FQGNSA. CDR3 nucleotides: TGTGCCAGCAGCTCTCCCACAGGGGCGGTATACGAGCAGTACTTC. It specifies CASSSPTGAVYEQYF.

Comment on this clonotype: The junction does not match germline at one end; this may be a read error. The chain links TRBV13 to TRBJ2-7, with D possibly matching TRBD2 (6 bases). The CDR3 runs to 15 residues. CDR1 PRHDT and CDR2 FYEKMQ come from the germline V gene (reference sequence). The CDR3 nucleotides are TGTGCCGGCAGCCGGAGGGCATCCCTCTCCTACGAGCAGTACTTC. Its translation is CAGSRRASLSYEQYF.

This clonotype occurred a few times. The rearrangement joins TRBV29-1 to TRBJ2-1; D may be TRBD1 (6 bases). CDR3 length: 15 residues. Trimming stripped 7 bases from V and 1 base from J, with 17 bases between. Germline V lookup: CDR1 SQVTM, CDR2 ANQGSEA. CDR3 sequence (DNA): TGCAGCGGCAGAACAGGGTCTCTGTCCTACAATGAGCAGTTCTTC. It is translated as CSGRTGSLSYNEQFF.

The gene calls are TRBV20-1 and TRBJ2-4; D remains ambiguous. Trimming shortened V by 6 bases and J by 0 bases, and 30 bases separated the two germline ends. The CDR3 loop spans 20 amino acids. Germline V gene sequence: CDR1 DFQATT, CDR2 SNEGSKA (reference sequence). The CDR3 here is CSARIRAAGPHYLAKNIQYF. CDR3 in DNA: TGCAGTGCGAGGATCCGGGCGGCAGGCCCCCACTATTTAGCCAAAAACATTCAGTACTTC.

This clonotype was seen only a few times. The chain uses TRBV12-3 or TRBV12-4 and TRBJ1-1; D is unclear. This CDR3 spans 11 amino acids. Trimming left V 6 bases short and J 5 bases short, with 7 bases between. For the CDR3, the DNA is TGTGCCAGCAGCCCCTGGACTGAAGCTTTCTTT. It yields the protein CASSPWTEAFF.